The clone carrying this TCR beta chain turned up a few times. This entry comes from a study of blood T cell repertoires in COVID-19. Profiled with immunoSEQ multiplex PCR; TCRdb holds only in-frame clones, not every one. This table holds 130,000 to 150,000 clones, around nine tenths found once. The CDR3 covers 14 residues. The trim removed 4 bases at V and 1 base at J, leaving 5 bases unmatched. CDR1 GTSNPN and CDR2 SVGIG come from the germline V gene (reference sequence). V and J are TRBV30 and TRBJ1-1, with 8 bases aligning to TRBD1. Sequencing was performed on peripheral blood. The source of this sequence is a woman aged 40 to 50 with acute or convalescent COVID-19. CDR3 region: CAWKRQGRNTEAFF. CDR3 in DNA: TGTGCCTGGAAAAGACAGGGGAGGAACACTGAAGCTTTCTTT.